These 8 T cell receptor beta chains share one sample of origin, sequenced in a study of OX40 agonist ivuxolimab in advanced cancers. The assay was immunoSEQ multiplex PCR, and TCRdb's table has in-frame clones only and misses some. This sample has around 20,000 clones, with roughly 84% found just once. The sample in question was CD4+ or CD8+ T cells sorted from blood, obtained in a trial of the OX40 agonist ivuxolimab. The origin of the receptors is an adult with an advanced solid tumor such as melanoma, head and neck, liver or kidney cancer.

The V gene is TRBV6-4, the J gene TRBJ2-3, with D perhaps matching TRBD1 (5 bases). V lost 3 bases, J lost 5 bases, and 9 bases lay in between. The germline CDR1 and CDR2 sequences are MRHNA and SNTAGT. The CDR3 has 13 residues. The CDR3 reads CASSDLRGDTQYF. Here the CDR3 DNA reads TGTGCCAGCAGTGATCTTAGGGGAGATACGCAGTATTTT.

CDR3 nucleotides: TGTGCCACCAGCAGAGAGCGGGGGCTGGCGGGCCAAGAGACCCAGTACTTC. It yields the protein CATSRERGLAGQETQYF. V usage is TRBV15 and J usage is TRBJ2-5, with D perhaps TRBD2 (7 bases). V was trimmed by 0 bases and J by 1 base, leaving 15 bases between them. The CDR3 spans 17 residues. Germline loops: CDR1 LNHNV, CDR2 YYDKDF (reference sequence).

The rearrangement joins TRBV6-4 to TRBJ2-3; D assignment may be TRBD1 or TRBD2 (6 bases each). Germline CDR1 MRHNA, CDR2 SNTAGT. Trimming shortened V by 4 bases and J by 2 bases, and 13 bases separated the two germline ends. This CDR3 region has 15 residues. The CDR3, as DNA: TGTGCCAGCAGTGTAGAGGGGGGATCCACAGATACGCAGTATTTT. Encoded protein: CASSVEGGSTDTQYF.

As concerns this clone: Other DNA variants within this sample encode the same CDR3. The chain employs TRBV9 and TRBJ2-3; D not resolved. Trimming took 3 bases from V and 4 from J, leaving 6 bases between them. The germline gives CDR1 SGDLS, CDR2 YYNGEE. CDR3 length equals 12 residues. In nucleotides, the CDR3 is TGTGCCAGCAGCGCATTAGCAGATACGCAGTATTTT. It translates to CASSALADTQYF. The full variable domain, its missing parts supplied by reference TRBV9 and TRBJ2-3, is DSGVTQTPKHLITATGQRVTLRCSPRSGDLSVYWYQQSLDQGLQFLIQYYNGEERAKGNILERFSAQQFPDLHSELNLSSLELGDSALYFCASSALADTQYFGPGTRLTVL.

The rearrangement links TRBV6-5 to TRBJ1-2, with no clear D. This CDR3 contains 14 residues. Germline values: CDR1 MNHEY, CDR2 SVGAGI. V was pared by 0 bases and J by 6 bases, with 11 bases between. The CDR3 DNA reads TGTGCCAGCAGTTACTCGAGGCAGATTGATGGCTACACCTTC. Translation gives CASSYSRQIDGYTF.

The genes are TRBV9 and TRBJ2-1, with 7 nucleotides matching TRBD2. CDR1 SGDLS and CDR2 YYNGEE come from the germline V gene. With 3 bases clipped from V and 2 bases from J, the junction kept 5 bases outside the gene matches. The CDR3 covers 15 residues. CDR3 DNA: TGTGCCAGCAGCGATAGCGGGTTCCCCTACAATGAGCAGTTCTTC. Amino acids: CASSDSGFPYNEQFF.

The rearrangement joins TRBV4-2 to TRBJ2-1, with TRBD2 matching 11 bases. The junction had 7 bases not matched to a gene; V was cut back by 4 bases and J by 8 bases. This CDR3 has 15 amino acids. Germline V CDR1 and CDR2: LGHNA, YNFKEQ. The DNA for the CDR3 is TGTGCCAGCAGCCTACTAGCGGGAGACTCCGATGAGCAGTTCTTC. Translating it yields CASSLLAGDSDEQFF.

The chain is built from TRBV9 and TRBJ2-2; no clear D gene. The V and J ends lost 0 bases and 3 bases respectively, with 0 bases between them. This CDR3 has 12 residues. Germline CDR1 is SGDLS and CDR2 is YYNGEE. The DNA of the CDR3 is TGTGCCAGCAGCGTAGACACCGGGGAGCTGTTTTTT. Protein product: CASSVDTGELFF.